This T cell receptor (beta chain) was retrieved from a study of shared clonotypes between healthy human individuals. V was trimmed by 1 base and J by 1 base, leaving 10 bases between them. This CDR3 has 15 residues. Germline V gene sequence: CDR1 SGHTA, CDR2 FQGTGA. Researchers partitioned CD4+ cells into CD45RA+ naive and CD45RA-negative memory subsets. The data were produced by immunoSEQ multiplex PCR, yet TCRdb's version contains in-frame clones alone and is incomplete. The sample has 1.4 million or so clones; just under 99% are singletons. The rearrangement links TRBV7-3 to TRBJ2-5; unclear D gene. This TCR derives from a man aged 30 to 45 in good health. What was sequenced was naive CD4+ T cells sorted from blood. Subset noted: CD45RA+ positively selected. CDR3 sequence (DNA): TGTGCCAGCAGCTTAAGTCCTGGGGTCCAAGAGACCCAGTACTTC. It codes for CASSLSPGVQETQYF.